One and the same sample provided the 24 T cell receptor beta chains below, sequenced in a study of T cells after yellow fever vaccination. From the 5' RACE reads, TCRdb called clonotypes with MiXCR, one entry per CDR3 protein. The data hold 610,000 or so distinct CDR3 sequences, with approximately 13% observed a single time. This specimen was PBMCs, taken on the day of the yellow fever booster vaccination. Receptors originate from a man aged 25 to 40 who received the YFV17D yellow fever vaccine.

This clonotype appeared many times. The germline gene is not matched at one end of the junction; a read error may be the cause. The rearrangement uses TRBV6-1 and TRBJ2-2; D perhaps matches TRBD2 (5 bases). The CDR3 length is 13 residues. Germline loops: CDR1 MNHNS, CDR2 SASEGT. The CDR3 DNA follows: TGCGCCAGCAGGTCGGGAAACACCGGGGAGCTGTTTTTT. Its protein is CASRSGNTGELFF.

This clonotype was detected a few times. The chain employs TRBV20-1 and TRBJ2-1, with 11 nucleotides matching TRBD2. Germline V gives CDR1 DFQATT, CDR2 SNEGSKA (reference sequence). The V and J ends lost 0 bases and 0 bases, in that order; junction bases with no gene match: 10. The CDR3 length is 19 residues. In DNA, the CDR3 is TGCAGTGCTAGAGATCGTCTAGCGGGAGGAATGAGCTCCTACAATGAGCAGTTCTTC. Protein sequence: CSARDRLAGGMSSYNEQFF.

The chain joins TRBV6-1 to TRBJ2-7; 8 bases match TRBD2. This CDR3 has 16 amino acids. The V gene's germline CDR1 is MNHNS and CDR2 SASEGT. The junction had 16 bases not matched to a gene; V was cut back by 6 bases and J by 6 bases. The CDR3 DNA reads TGTGCCAGCAGCCCGACCCGCGGGAGGCGGATCCCCGAGCAGTACTTC. This translates into CASSPTRGRRIPEQYF.

The V gene is TRBV5-6, the J gene TRBJ2-3; D is possibly TRBD1 (7 bases). The CDR3 runs to 14 residues. V was shortened by 7 bases and J by 6 bases, with 18 bases between the two germline ends. Germline V lookup: CDR1 SGHDT, CDR2 YYEEEE. CDR3 region: CASGGGGGGDTQYF. The CDR3, as DNA: TGTGCCAGCGGCGGTGGAGGGGGCGGGGATACGCAGTATTTT.

The chain uses TRBV6-2 or TRBV6-3 and TRBJ2-1; 9 bases match TRBD2. The V and J ends lost 7 bases and 5 bases, in that order; junction bases with no gene match: 12. CDR1 and CDR2 from the germline V gene are MNHEY and SVGEGT. This CDR3 has 16 residues. CDR3 loop: CASNLYGAGGDNEQFF. The DNA for the CDR3 is TGTGCCAGCAACCTTTACGGTGCGGGAGGGGACAATGAGCAGTTCTTC.

This clonotype was counted a few times. The rearrangement uses TRBV7-2 and TRBJ2-1, with 12 bases aligning to TRBD2. The CDR3 totals 17 residues. V lost 7 bases, J lost 7 bases, and 14 bases stayed unmatched. Germline lookup yields CDR1 SGHTA and CDR2 FQGNSA. As DNA, the CDR3 is TGTGCCAGCACCCTGGAGCTAGCGGGAGGGCCTCGAAATGAGCAGTTCTTC. It translates to CASTLELAGGPRNEQFF.

The chain combines TRBV20-1 with TRBJ2-1; D is possibly TRBD1 or TRBD2 (5 bases each). The V gene's germline CDR1 is DFQATT and CDR2 SNEGSKA (reference sequence). V shed 1 base and J shed 7 bases, with 17 bases lying between them. This CDR3 region has 15 residues. CDR3 DNA sequence: TGCAGTGCTAGAGGTGGGCAGGGACGTTCGAATGAGCAGTTCTTC. The encoded protein is CSARGGQGRSNEQFF.

This clonotype was seen a handful of times. The chain recombines TRBV20-1 with TRBJ2-1; 7 bases map to TRBD2. The V gene end was trimmed by 4 bases and the J gene end by 8 bases; junction bases not matched to a gene: 11. The length of the CDR3 is 14 residues. Germline values: CDR1 DFQATT, CDR2 SNEGSKA (reference sequence). DNA for the CDR3: TGCAGTGCTAAAGGGCTAGCGGTCGGTCATGAGCAGTTCTTC. Protein: CSAKGLAVGHEQFF.

This clonotype occurred a few times. The chain joins TRBV5-1 to TRBJ1-1, with D perhaps matching TRBD1 (6 bases). Germline lookup yields CDR1 SGHRS and CDR2 YFSETQ. V was clipped by 7 bases and J by 2 bases, with 15 bases between them. This CDR3 spans 14 amino acids. Written as DNA, the CDR3 is TGCGCCAGCTGGCAAGGGGGTGGTAACACTGAAGCTTTCTTT. Amino acids: CASWQGGGNTEAFF.

This clonotype was counted ten times or more. The V call is TRBV10-3, the J call TRBJ2-2; TRBD2 might be the D (5 bases). V was pared by 3 bases and J by 2 bases, with 16 bases between. The CDR3 contains 17 residues. The germline CDR1 and CDR2 sequences are ENHRY and SYGVKD. In DNA, the CDR3 is TGTGCCATCAGTGATATTGCCCGGGAACGAAACACCGGGGAGCTGTTTTTT. It translates to CAISDIARERNTGELFF.

This clonotype was seen a few times. The gene calls are TRBV11-2 and TRBJ2-3, with a possible D match to TRBD2 (6 bases). V was clipped by 5 bases and J by 0 bases, with 12 bases between them. This CDR3 contains 15 residues. The germline CDR1 and CDR2 sequences are SGHAT and FQNNGV. CDR3 coding DNA: TGTGCCAGCAGCGGGGGGACGGCGAGCACAGATACGCAGTATTTT. Encoded protein: CASSGGTASTDTQYF.

The CDR3 sequence: CASSLYLGEETQYF. CDR3 nucleotides: TGTGCCAGCAGCTTGTACTTGGGAGAAGAGACCCAGTACTTC. The chain is built from TRBV5-5 and TRBJ2-5, with D possibly matching TRBD2 (5 bases). The CDR3 length is 14 residues. V lost 1 base, J lost 3 bases, and 10 bases lay in between. CDR1 SGHKS and CDR2 YYEKEE come from the germline V gene (reference sequence).

A few counts support this clonotype. The genes are TRBV20-1 and TRBJ2-3; a possible D gene is TRBD2 (6 bases). Trimming left V 1 base short and J 5 bases short, with 31 bases between. The CDR3 has 20 amino acids. Germline V gene sequence: CDR1 DFQATT, CDR2 SNEGSKA (reference sequence). The CDR3 sequence: CSARGRSQKTIAVRGDTQYF. The CDR3 region has the DNA TGCAGTGCTAGAGGCCGATCCCAGAAGACAATAGCGGTTCGTGGAGATACGCAGTATTTT.

This chain links TRBV6-5 with TRBJ2-1; no clear D. CDR1 is MNHEY and CDR2 is SVGAGI in the germline V gene. The CDR3 has 16 amino acids. V lost 0 bases to trimming and J lost 7 bases, with 16 bases between them. The CDR3, as DNA: TGTGCCAGCAGTTACTCGTCCCCTAGTATCGGTAATGAGCAGTTCTTC. It specifies CASSYSSPSIGNEQFF.

This clonotype came up a few times. The gene calls are TRBV5-1 and TRBJ2-7; either TRBD1 or TRBD2 may fit D (5 bases each). Trimming pared 4 bases from V and 8 bases from J, leaving 13 bases between. This CDR3 has 12 residues. Germline assignment: CDR1 SGHRS and CDR2 YFSETQ. The CDR3 protein is CASSDGRGKQYF. The CDR3 DNA sequence: TGCGCCAGCAGCGATGGACGGGGCAAGCAGTACTTC.

The genes are TRBV4-3 and TRBJ2-5; 8 bases line up with TRBD2. The ends lost 2 bases at V and 2 bases at J; junction bases unmatched: 16. Germline CDR1 and CDR2: LGHNA and YSLEER. CDR3 length equals 19 residues. This CDR3 reads CASSQPGGYPTSEQETQYF. The CDR3, as DNA: TGCGCCAGCAGCCAACCGGGGGGGTACCCGACTAGCGAACAAGAGACCCAGTACTTC.

This clonotype has more than one count but fewer than ten. The DNA for the CDR3 is TGCAGCGCCCCAAGGGACAGCCACACCGGGGAGCTGTTTTTT. The encoded protein is CSAPRDSHTGELFF. The chain carries TRBV29-1 and TRBJ2-2; 7 nucleotides align to TRBD1. The CDR3 is 14 amino acids. The germline V gene has CDR1 SQVTM and CDR2 ANQGSEA. The junction had 8 bases not matched to a gene; V was cut back by 7 bases and J by 3 bases.

The chain links TRBV6-1 to TRBJ1-5, with TRBD1 matching 7 bases. Germline V gives CDR1 MNHNS, CDR2 SASEGT. This CDR3 has 14 residues. V shed 8 bases and J 4 bases; nucleotides not matched to a gene: 8. The CDR3 DNA follows: TGTGCCAGCGCGAGGGGGCGGGGGAATCAGCCCCAGCATTTT. This sequence encodes CASARGRGNQPQHF.

The table lists this clonotype with many counts. V usage is TRBV6-2 or TRBV6-3 and J usage is TRBJ2-1, with no clear D. The germline V and J ends were trimmed by 7 bases and 9 bases, with 16 bases remaining between them. Per the germline V gene, CDR1 is MNHEY and CDR2 is SVGEGT. The CDR3 is 13 amino acids. This CDR3 reads CASMDRMGGEQFF. CDR3 DNA: TGTGCCAGCATGGATCGGATGGGCGGTGAGCAGTTCTTC.

The V call is TRBV21-1, the J call TRBJ2-7. TRBV21-1 is flagged as a pseudogene. This CDR3 region has 15 residues. For the CDR3, the DNA is TGTGCCAGCAGCAAAGGTCCTCAGGGCTCCTACGAGCAGTACTTC. Its protein product is CASSKGPQGSYEQYF.

V is TRBV29-1 and J is TRBJ2-1; 7 bases align to TRBD1. Trimming at V came to 6 bases and at J to 9 bases, leaving 11 bases not matched to a gene. This CDR3 comprises 13 residues. Germline V gene data show CDR1 as SQVTM and CDR2 as ANQGSEA. The CDR3, as DNA: TGCAGCGTAGACAGGGTGGGCCTTGCTGAGCAGTTCTTC. It translates to CSVDRVGLAEQFF.

This clonotype was counted a few times. The CDR3 nucleotides are TGTGCCAGCAGCTTGGCTGGTTACATTCAGTACTTC. Translated: CASSLAGYIQYF. The genes are TRBV5-5 and TRBJ2-4; D is ambiguous. The ends were cut back, 0 bases at V and 8 bases at J, with 6 bases in the middle. The CDR3 runs 12 residues. The germline V gene encodes CDR1 SGHKS and CDR2 YYEKEE (reference sequence).

With respect to this clonotype: Relative to the germline gene, one junction end is altered; a read error may explain this. This chain connects TRBV4-3 to TRBJ2-7; D is perhaps TRBD1 (7 bases). CDR3 size: 15 residues. Germline values: CDR1 LGHNA, CDR2 YSLEER. In DNA, the CDR3 is TGCGTCAGCAGCCAAGGAGGGGGCCGGTCCTACGAGCAGTACTTC. Translating gives CVSSQGGGRSYEQYF.

Only a few counts were recorded for this clonotype. This chain links TRBV4-3 with TRBJ2-7; 8 nucleotides align to TRBD1. The CDR3 contains 15 residues. The ends lost 7 bases at V and 6 bases at J; junction bases unmatched: 14. Germline CDR1 is LGHNA and CDR2 is YSLEER. The CDR3 loop is CASIPKPGGWAEQYF. Written as DNA, the CDR3 is TGCGCCAGCATCCCTAAACCAGGGGGCTGGGCCGAGCAGTACTTC.